The sample holds one count of the clone carrying this T cell receptor beta chain. Original analysis: The assay estimated nucleated cells by amplifying reference gene primers. Profiled with immunoSEQ multiplex PCR; TCRdb holds only in-frame clones, not every one. V and J calls and clone size are as listed in that table; D and trimming were resolved from the DNA. This sample carries under 250,000 clones, approximately 85% of them seen once, and the ten largest clones take less than 6%. This record comes from a study of blood T cell repertoires in COVID-19. Trimming took off 5 bases at V and 0 bases at J, with 8 bases between the two ends. The CDR3 covers 14 residues. Germline lookup yields CDR1 MNHEY and CDR2 SVGAGI. Seattle patients were enrolled while actively infected and followed longitudinally.

The chain employs TRBV6-5 and TRBJ1-3; a possible D gene is TRBD1 (5 bases). This receptor was obtained from a woman in her 70s with COVID-19, enrolled during active disease. Sequenced: peripheral blood. CDR3: CASSLDSSGNTIYF. The CDR3 coding sequence is TGTGCCAGCAGTCTAGACAGCTCTGGAAACACCATATATTTT.